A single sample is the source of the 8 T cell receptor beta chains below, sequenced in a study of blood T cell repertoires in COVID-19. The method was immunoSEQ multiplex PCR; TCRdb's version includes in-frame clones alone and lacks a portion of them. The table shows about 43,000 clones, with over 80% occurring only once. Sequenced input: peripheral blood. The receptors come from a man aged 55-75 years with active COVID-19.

DNA for the CDR3: TGTGCCAGCAGCCAAGAGATGCGAGGTAGCGGGGGGGCCTCGCGAGAGACCCAGTACTTC. Amino acid sequence: CASSQEMRGSGGASRETQYF. The chain links TRBV4-2 to TRBJ2-5, with 11 nucleotides matching TRBD2. This CDR3 region has 20 residues. Trimming cost V 0 bases and J 4 bases; bases outside gene matches: 16. Looked up from germline, CDR1 is LGHNA and CDR2 is YNFKEQ.

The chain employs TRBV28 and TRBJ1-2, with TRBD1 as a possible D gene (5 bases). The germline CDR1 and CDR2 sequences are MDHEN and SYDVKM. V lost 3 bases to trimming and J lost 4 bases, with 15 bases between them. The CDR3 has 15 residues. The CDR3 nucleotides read TGTGCCAGCAGTTTTGGGGGGACGACTGTCTATGGCTACACCTTC. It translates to CASSFGGTTVYGYTF.

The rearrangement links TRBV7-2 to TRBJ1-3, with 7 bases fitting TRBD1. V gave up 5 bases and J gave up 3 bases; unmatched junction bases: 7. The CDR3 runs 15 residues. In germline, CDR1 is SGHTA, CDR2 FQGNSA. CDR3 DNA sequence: TGTGCCAGCAGCCCAAACAGGGGTATTGGAAACACCATATATTTT. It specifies CASSPNRGIGNTIYF.

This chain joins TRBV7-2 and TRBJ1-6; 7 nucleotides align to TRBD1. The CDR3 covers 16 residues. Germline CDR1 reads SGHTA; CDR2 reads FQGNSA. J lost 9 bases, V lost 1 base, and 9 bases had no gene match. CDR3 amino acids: CASSLGTGDRGSPLHF. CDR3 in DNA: TGTGCCAGCAGCTTAGGAACAGGGGATAGAGGTTCACCCCTCCACTTT. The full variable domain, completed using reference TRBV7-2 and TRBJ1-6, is GAGVSQSPSNKVTEKGKDVELRCDPISGHTALYWYRQSLGQGLEFLIYFQGNSAPDKSGLPSDRFSAERTGGSVSTLTIQRTQQEDSAVYLCASSLGTGDRGSPLHFGNGTRLTVT.

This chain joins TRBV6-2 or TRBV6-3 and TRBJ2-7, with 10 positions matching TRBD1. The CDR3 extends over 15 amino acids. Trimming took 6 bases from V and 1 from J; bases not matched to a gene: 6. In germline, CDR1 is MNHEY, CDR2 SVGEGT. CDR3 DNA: TGTGCCAGCAGCCGCGGGGACAGGGGTTCCTACGAGCAGTACTTC. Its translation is CASSRGDRGSYEQYF.

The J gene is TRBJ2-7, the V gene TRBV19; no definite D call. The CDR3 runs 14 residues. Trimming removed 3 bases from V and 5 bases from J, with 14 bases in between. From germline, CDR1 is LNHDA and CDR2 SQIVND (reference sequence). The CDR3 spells CASSIVQASDEQYF. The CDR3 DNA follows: TGTGCCAGTAGTATCGTGCAGGCGAGTGACGAGCAGTACTTC.

The DNA for the CDR3 is TGTGCCAGCAAAAGAGGGACAGGGAACACCGGGGAGCTGTTTTTT. Translated, it gives CASKRGTGNTGELFF. This sequence joins TRBV28 and TRBJ2-2; 8 nucleotides align to TRBD1. Germline V gene data show CDR1 as MDHEN and CDR2 as SYDVKM. V gave up 7 bases and J gave up 1 base; unmatched junction bases: 5. CDR3 length equals 15 residues.

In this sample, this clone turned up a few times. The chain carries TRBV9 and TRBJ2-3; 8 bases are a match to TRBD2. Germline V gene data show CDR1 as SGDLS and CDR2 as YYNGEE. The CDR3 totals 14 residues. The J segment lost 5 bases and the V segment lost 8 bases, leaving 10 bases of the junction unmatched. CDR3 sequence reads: CASQPGGLGDTQYF. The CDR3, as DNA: TGTGCCAGTCAACCGGGGGGGCTAGGAGATACGCAGTATTTT.